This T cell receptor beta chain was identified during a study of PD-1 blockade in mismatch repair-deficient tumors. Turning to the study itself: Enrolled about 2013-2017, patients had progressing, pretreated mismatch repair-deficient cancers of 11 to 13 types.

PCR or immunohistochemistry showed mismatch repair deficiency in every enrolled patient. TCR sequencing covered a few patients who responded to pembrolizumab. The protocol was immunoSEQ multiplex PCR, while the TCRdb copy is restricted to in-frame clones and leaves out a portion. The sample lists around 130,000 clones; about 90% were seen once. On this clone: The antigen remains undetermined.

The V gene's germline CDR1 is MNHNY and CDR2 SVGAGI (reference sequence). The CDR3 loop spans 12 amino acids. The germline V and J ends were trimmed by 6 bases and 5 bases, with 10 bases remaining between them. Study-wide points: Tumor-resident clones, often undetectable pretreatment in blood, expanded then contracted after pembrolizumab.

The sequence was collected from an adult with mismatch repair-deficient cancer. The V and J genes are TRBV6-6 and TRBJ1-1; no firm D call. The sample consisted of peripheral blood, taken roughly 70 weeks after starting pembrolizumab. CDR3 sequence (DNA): TGTGCCAGCAGCCTCAGAGGAACTGAAGCTTTCTTT. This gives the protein CASSLRGTEAFF.